This T cell receptor beta chain was recovered during a study of blood T cells in healthy people across ages. Germline V gives CDR1 MNHNY, CDR2 SVGAGI (reference sequence). The ends were cut back, 0 bases at V and 4 bases at J, with 10 bases in the middle. The CDR3 extends over 15 amino acids. For the second PCR, which ran for 7 to 11 cycles, a sample-barcoded 5' primer and a J-beta primer mix were used. TCRdb reprocessed the 5' RACE reads with MiXCR, giving one entry per CDR3 protein. This sample has around 1,000,000 distinct CDR3 sequences, with around two fifths found just once. The clonotype was recovered from a man aged 18 to 29 in good health. The J gene is TRBJ1-5, the V gene TRBV6-6, with a weak D call TRBD1 (5 bases). Sequenced material: blood. CDR3 region: CASSYSIRDNQPQHF. CDR3 DNA sequence: TGTGCCAGCAGTTACTCGATCAGGGATAATCAGCCCCAGCATTTT.